These T cell receptor beta chains were read from a single sample in a study of cytomegalovirus exposure and HLA in healthy donors. The method was immunoSEQ multiplex PCR; TCRdb's version includes in-frame clones alone and lacks a portion of them. This sample has about 130,000 clones, with about 78% found just once. Specimen: PBMCs. Source of these receptors: a human donor in good health. The CDR3 runs from the conserved cysteine through the conserved F or W. The order of the fields is D gene, CDR3 length, clone size, J gene, V gene, CDR3 protein, CDR3 DNA. D genes are given only for firm matches. The size of a clone is reported for some rows only, either as once, few or many, or as a class for expanded clones.

NA,15,NA,TRBJ1-2,TRBV29-1,CSVGNLGQGSPGYTF,TGCAGCGTTGGTAATCTGGGGCAGGGTTCCCCTGGCTACACCTTC
TRBD2,14,NA,TRBJ2-5,TRBV30,CAWSDGASGGTQYF,TGTGCCTGGAGTGACGGGGCTAGCGGTGGGACCCAGTACTTC
TRBD2,14,NA,TRBJ2-3,TRBV5-1,CASSLGSGLDTQYF,TGCGCCAGCAGCTTGGGTAGCGGGCTAGATACGCAGTATTTT
NA,11,NA,TRBJ1-1,TRBV30,CATREDTEAFF,TGTGCCACCAGGGAGGACACTGAAGCTTTCTTT
TRBD1,15,NA,TRBJ2-7,TRBV25-1,CASSNPGQGANEQYF,TGTGCCAGCAGTAATCCGGGACAGGGGGCTAACGAGCAGTACTTC
TRBD1,16,NA,TRBJ1-1,TRBV28,CASQGTGGFAGTEAFF,TGTGCCTCTCAGGGGACAGGGGGCTTTGCGGGCACTGAAGCTTTCTTT
NA,20,NA,TRBJ1-2,TRBV4-1,CASSQDHLEAGPRAHYGYTF,TGCGCCAGCAGCCAAGATCATCTCGAGGCGGGACCAAGGGCTCACTATGGCTACACCTTC
NA,14,NA,TRBJ1-1,TRBV6-5,CASSYSGGTLEAFF,TGTGCCAGCAGTTACTCGGGGGGAACACTTGAAGCTTTCTTT
NA,14,NA,TRBJ2-5,TRBV7-2,CASSLAQRAETQYF,TGTGCCAGCAGCTTAGCGCAGAGGGCGGAGACCCAGTACTTC
TRBD1,14,NA,TRBJ2-7,TRBV6-6,CASSYSDRDYEQYF,TGTGCCAGCAGTTACTCGGACAGGGACTACGAGCAGTACTTC
NA,14,NA,TRBJ2-7,TRBV6-5,CASSYPRELYEQYF,TGTGCCAGCAGTTACCCTAGGGAGCTCTACGAGCAGTACTTC
TRBD1,16,NA,TRBJ2-2,TRBV5-4,CASSRGTGVLSGELFF,TGTGCCAGCAGCCGGGGGACAGGGGTTTTGTCCGGGGAGCTGTTTTTT
TRBD1,16,few,TRBJ2-7,TRBV6-6,CASSSPDRGQAYEQYF,TGTGCCAGCAGTTCCCCGGACAGGGGACAAGCCTACGAGCAGTACTTC
NA,13,NA,TRBJ1-2,TRBV5-1,CASSLQGRGGYTF,TGCGCCAGCAGCTTGCAGGGCCGGGGGGGCTACACCTTC
NA,13,NA,TRBJ1-3,TRBV7-2,CASFNSGANTIYF,TGTGCCAGCTTTAACTCAGGGGCGAACACCATATATTTT
NA,16,NA,TRBJ2-3,TRBV9,CASSVEAGLSTDTQYF,TGTGCCAGCAGCGTAGAGGCGGGGCTGAGCACAGATACGCAGTATTTT
NA,19,NA,TRBJ2-7,TRBV19,CASSIFTASLEAKPYEQYF,TGTGCCAGTAGTATCTTCACAGCTTCTCTGGAAGCCAAACCCTACGAGCAGTACTTC
NA,14,NA,TRBJ1-2,TRBV5-4,CAIATGGSNYGYTF,TGTGCCATCGCTACGGGGGGATCTAACTATGGCTACACCTTC
TRBD1,14,NA,TRBJ2-1,TRBV19,CASSIQGVYNEQFF,TGTGCCAGTAGTATCCAGGGGGTCTACAATGAGCAGTTCTTC
NA,12,NA,TRBJ1-2,TRBV7-9,CSSNRGSYGYTF,TGTTCCAGCAATCGGGGGAGCTATGGCTACACCTTC
NA,16,NA,TRBJ1-5,TRBV10-1,CASIPGSDRGNQPQHF,TGCGCCAGCATTCCCGGGTCAGACCGGGGCAATCAGCCCCAGCATTTT
NA,15,few,TRBJ1-4,TRBV19,CASRPSGATNEKLFF,TGTGCCAGTAGGCCCAGTGGTGCAACTAATGAAAAACTGTTTTTT
NA,16,NA,TRBJ1-4,TRBV28,CASSLGPRGFGEKLFF,TGTGCCAGCAGTTTAGGGCCCAGGGGATTCGGTGAAAAACTGTTTTTT
TRBD2,15,NA,TRBJ2-7,TRBV11-2,CASSLVGGETYEQYF,TGTGCCAGCAGCTTGGTGGGGGGGGAGACCTACGAGCAGTACTTC
NA,15,NA,TRBJ1-2,TRBV27,CASSLRLQAKNGYTF,TGTGCCAGCAGTTTAAGGCTACAGGCTAAGAACGGCTACACCTTC
TRBD1,13,NA,TRBJ2-1,TRBV27,CASWYRGDNEQFF,TGTGCCAGCTGGTACAGGGGGGACAATGAGCAGTTCTTC
TRBD1,16,NA,TRBJ2-5,TRBV19,CASSDYRGPGGETQYF,TGTGCCAGTAGTGACTACAGGGGCCCTGGGGGAGAGACCCAGTACTTC